The sequence of this TCR beta chain was determined in a study of naive and memory T cell subsets. The beta constant-region primer was an equimolar mix of two oligonucleotides covering TRBC1 and TRBC2. Four rounds of PCR amplified the ligated cDNA using nested alpha and beta constant-region primers plus SP2. MiXCR, run by TCRdb on the UMI-ligation and nested PCR reads, gives a single entry per CDR3 protein. This sample has about 85,000 distinct CDR3 sequences, with less than 15% found just once. Study-level findings and limits: Gini index rose across naive, CM, EM and EMRA in CD4 and CD8. Over 90% of naive TCR sequences appeared only once, unlike memory subsets. No ground truth validated the naive and memory repertoire findings.

The germline gives CDR1 MDHEN, CDR2 SYDVKM. This CDR3 region has 17 residues. The germline V and J ends were trimmed by 7 bases and 1 base, with 20 bases remaining between them. With regard to this clonotype: The antigen remains unidentified.

The chain carries TRBV28 and TRBJ1-5; maybe TRBD1 (5 bases). The sequenced sample consisted of central memory CD4+ T cells from blood. The receptor was isolated from a human donor in good health. The CDR3 nucleotides read TGTGCCAGCACCTCGGGGACGGTTCATTTCAGCAATCAGCCCCAGCATTTT. Amino acids: CASTSGTVHFSNQPQHF.